This entry features one T cell receptor beta chain sequence. This entry is derived from a study of blood T cell repertoires in COVID-19. Turning to the study itself: Sample material is recorded as cDNA or gDNA derived from T cells, B-cell-depleted T cells, or PBMCs.

The CDR3 contains 13 residues. V shed 3 bases and J shed 5 bases, with 8 bases lying between them. Assay: immunoSEQ multiplex PCR; the TCRdb copy retains only in-frame clones and omits some. The repertoire consists of fewer than 200,000 clones, with around 82% occurring once and the leading ten covering approximately 1.2%. The sequenced sample consisted of peripheral blood. This TCR derives from a man aged 60 to 69 who had recovered from COVID-19. The chain links TRBV12-3 or TRBV12-4 to TRBJ1-5, with D uncertain. CDR3 DNA sequence: TGTGCCAGCAGTTTCGGGTCTTATCAGCCCCAGCATTTT. As protein: CASSFGSYQPQHF.